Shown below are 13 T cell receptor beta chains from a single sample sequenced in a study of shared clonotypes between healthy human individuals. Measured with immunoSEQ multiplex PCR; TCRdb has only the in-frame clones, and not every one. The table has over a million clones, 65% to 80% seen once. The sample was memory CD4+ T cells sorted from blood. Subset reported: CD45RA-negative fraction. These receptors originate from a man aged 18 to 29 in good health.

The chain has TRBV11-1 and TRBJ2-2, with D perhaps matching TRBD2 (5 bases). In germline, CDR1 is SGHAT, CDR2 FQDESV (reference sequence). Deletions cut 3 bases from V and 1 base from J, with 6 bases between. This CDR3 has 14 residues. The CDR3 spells CASSFGENTGELFF. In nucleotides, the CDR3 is TGTGCCAGCAGCTTCGGGGAGAACACCGGGGAGCTGTTTTTT.

The CDR3 sequence is CASSLRRVGTGELFF. The CDR3 DNA follows: TGCGCCAGCAGCCTCCGCAGGGTCGGAACCGGGGAGCTGTTTTTT. The chain joins TRBV5-1 to TRBJ2-2, with TRBD1 as a possible D gene (5 bases). In germline, CDR1 is SGHRS, CDR2 YFSETQ. This CDR3 comprises 15 residues. Trimming took 4 bases from V and 5 from J, leaving 15 bases between them.

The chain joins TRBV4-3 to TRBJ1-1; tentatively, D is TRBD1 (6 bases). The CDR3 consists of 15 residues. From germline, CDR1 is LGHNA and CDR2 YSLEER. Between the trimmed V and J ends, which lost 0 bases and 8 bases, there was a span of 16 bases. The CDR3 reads CASSQEYREGLEAFF. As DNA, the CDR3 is TGCGCCAGCAGCCAAGAGTACAGGGAAGGGCTCGAAGCTTTCTTT.

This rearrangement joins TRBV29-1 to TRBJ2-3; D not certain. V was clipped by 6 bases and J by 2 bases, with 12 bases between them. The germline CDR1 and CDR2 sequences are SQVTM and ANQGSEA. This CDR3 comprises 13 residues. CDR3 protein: CSVKGRPTDTQYF. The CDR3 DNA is TGCAGCGTGAAAGGCAGGCCCACAGATACGCAGTATTTT.

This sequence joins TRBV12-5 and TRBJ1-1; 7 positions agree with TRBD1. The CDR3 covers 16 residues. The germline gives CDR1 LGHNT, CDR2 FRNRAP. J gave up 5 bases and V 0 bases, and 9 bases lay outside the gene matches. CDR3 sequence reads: CASGLVLEARGTEAFF. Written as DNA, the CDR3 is TGTGCTAGTGGTTTGGTACTCGAGGCCAGGGGGACTGAAGCTTTCTTT.

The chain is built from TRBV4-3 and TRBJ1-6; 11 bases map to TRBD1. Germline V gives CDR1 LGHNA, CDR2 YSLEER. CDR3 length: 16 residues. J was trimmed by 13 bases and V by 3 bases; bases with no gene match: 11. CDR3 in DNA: TGCGCCAGCAGCCAGATGGATGGGACAGGGGGAGGGCCCCTCCACTTT. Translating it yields CASSQMDGTGGGPLHF.

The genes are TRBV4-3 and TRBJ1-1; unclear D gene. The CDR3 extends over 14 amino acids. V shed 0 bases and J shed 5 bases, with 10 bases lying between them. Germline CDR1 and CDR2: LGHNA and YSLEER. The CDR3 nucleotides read TGCGCCAGCAGCCAAGACCTGGGGAGAACTGAAGCTTTCTTT. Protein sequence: CASSQDLGRTEAFF.

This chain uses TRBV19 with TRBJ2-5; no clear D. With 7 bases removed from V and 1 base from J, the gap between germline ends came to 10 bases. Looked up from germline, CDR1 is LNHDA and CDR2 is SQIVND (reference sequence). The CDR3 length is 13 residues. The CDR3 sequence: CASNAGRQETQYF. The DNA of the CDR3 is TGTGCCAGTAATGCCGGGCGCCAAGAGACCCAGTACTTC.

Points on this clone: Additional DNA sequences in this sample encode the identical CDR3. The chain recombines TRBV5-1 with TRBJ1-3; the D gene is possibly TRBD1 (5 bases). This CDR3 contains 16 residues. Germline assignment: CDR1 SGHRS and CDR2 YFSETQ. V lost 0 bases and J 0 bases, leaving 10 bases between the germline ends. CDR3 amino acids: CASSLGQGASGNTIYF. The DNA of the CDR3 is TGCGCCAGCAGCTTGGGGCAGGGCGCCTCTGGAAACACCATATATTTT. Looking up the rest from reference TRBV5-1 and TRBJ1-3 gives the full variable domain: KAGVTQTPRYLIKTRGQQVTLSCSPISGHRSVSWYQQTPGQGLQFLFEYFSETQRNKGNFPGRFSGRQFSNSRSEMNVSTLELGDSALYLCASSLGQGASGNTIYFGEGSWLTVV.

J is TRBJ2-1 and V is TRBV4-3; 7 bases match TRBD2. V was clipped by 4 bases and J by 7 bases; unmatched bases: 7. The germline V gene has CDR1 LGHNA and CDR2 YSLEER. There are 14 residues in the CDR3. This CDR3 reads CASSLVAGGNEQFF. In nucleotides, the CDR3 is TGCGCCAGCAGCCTAGTAGCGGGCGGGAATGAGCAGTTCTTC.

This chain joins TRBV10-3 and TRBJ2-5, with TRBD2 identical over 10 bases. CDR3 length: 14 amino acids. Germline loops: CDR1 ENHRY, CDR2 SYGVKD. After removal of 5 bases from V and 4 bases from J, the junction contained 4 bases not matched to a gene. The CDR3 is CAISSGRAGETQYF. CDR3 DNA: TGTGCCATCAGTAGCGGGAGGGCCGGAGAGACCCAGTACTTC.

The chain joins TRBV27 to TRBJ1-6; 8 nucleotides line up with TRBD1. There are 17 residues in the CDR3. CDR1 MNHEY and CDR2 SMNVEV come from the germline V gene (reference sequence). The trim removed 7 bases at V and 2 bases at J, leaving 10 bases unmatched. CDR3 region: CASTQIWTGTYNSPLHF. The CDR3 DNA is TGTGCCAGCACCCAAATATGGACAGGGACCTATAATTCACCCCTCCACTTT.

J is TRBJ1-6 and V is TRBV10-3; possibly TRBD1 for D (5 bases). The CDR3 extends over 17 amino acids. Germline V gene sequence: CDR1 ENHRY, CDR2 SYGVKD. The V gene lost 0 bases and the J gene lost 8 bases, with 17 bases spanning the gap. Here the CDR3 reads CAISESGPRQGYSPLHF. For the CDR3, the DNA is TGTGCCATCAGTGAGTCTGGTCCCCGGCAGGGTTATTCACCCCTCCACTTT.